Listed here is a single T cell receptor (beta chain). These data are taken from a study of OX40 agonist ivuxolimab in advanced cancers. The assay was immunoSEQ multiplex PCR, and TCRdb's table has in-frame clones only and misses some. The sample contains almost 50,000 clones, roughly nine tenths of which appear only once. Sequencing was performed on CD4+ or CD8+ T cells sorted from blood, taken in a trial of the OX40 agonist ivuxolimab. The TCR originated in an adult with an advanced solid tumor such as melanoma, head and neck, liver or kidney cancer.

The CDR3 here is CASTSLEKNTEAFF. CDR3 nucleotides: TGTGCCAGCACCTCTTTGGAGAAGAACACTGAAGCTTTCTTT. The chain is built from TRBV6-1 and TRBJ1-1; D is ambiguous. Deletions cut 7 bases from V and 1 base from J, with 13 bases between. CDR3 length equals 14 residues. Germline CDR1 is MNHNS and CDR2 is SASEGT.